One and the same sample provided the 13 T cell receptor beta chains below, sequenced in a study of blood T cells in healthy people across ages. Through a sample-barcoded 5' primer and a J-beta primer mix, a second PCR was run for roughly 6 to 12 cycles. One entry per CDR3 protein results from TCRdb running MiXCR on the 5' RACE reads. Of about 780,000 distinct CDR3 sequences listed, 55% to 65% are singletons. Sequenced material: blood. The receptors were sampled from a man younger than 45 in good health.

V is TRBV20-1 and J is TRBJ2-5; a weak D match, TRBD1 (6 bases). This CDR3 comprises 14 residues. Germline V CDR1 and CDR2: DFQATT, SNEGSKA (reference sequence). V lost 5 bases to trimming and J lost 5 bases, with 18 bases between them. CDR3 DNA sequence: TGCAGTGCTGTACCGGGACAACTTGACGAGACCCAGTACTTC. Its translation: CSAVPGQLDETQYF.

Notes on this clonotype: The junction departs from germline at one end; a sequencing error may be responsible. The chain has TRBV19 and TRBJ2-1; the D gene is possibly TRBD2 (5 bases). The CDR3 length is 14 residues. Looked up from germline, CDR1 is LNHDA and CDR2 is SQIVND (reference sequence). In nucleotides, the CDR3 is TGTGCCAGTAGTATGGCTAGAGGGTACACTGAGCAGTTCTTC. Residues: CASSMARGYTEQFF.

This clonotype turned up a few times. The CDR3 nucleotides read TGTGCCAGCAGTTCCCCTCTACTCTATGGCTACACCTTC. Encoded protein: CASSSPLLYGYTF. This chain connects TRBV6-2 or TRBV6-3 to TRBJ1-2; D ambiguous. Germline V gene lookup returns CDR1 MNHEY and CDR2 SVGEGT. This CDR3 spans 13 amino acids. Trimming removed 4 bases at V and 4 bases at J, with 10 bases between.

This clonotype has a handful of counts. V and J are TRBV20-1 and TRBJ2-3; TRBD1 aligns across 8 bases. From germline, CDR1 is DFQATT and CDR2 SNEGSKA (reference sequence). The CDR3 has 14 residues. V lost 6 bases to trimming and J lost 2 bases; unmatched junction nucleotides: 7. CDR3 loop: CSAKTGEYTDTQYF. DNA of the CDR3: TGCAGTGCGAAGACAGGGGAATACACAGATACGCAGTATTTT.

The V gene is TRBV12-3 or TRBV12-4, the J gene TRBJ2-1; a possible D gene is TRBD1 (6 bases). The CDR3 sequence is 12 residues long. V was cut by 5 bases and J by 12 bases, with 14 bases left in between. The CDR3: CASSGPGQRQFF. The DNA for the CDR3 is TGTGCCAGCAGTGGGCCGGGACAACGGCAGTTCTTC.

This clonotype has only a few counts. The chain couples TRBV6-6 to TRBJ1-2; 7 bases are a match to TRBD1. Germline loops: CDR1 MNHNY, CDR2 SVGAGI (reference sequence). The CDR3 is 16 residues long. Trimming cost V 10 bases and J 5 bases; bases outside gene matches: 19. In nucleotides, the CDR3 is TGTGCCACCGCCTGGTCCAGGGCAGGGGGAGGGTATGGCTACACCTTC. It codes for CATAWSRAGGGYGYTF.

This chain links TRBV7-9 with TRBJ2-5; 7 nucleotides match TRBD1. This CDR3 spans 16 amino acids. CDR1 and CDR2 (germline): SEHNR, FQNEAQ (reference sequence). V lost 5 bases, J lost 0 bases, and 9 bases stayed unmatched. CDR3 residues: CASSTGRDRDQETQYF. CDR3 coding DNA: TGTGCCAGCAGCACCGGTCGGGACAGAGACCAAGAGACCCAGTACTTC.

The chain carries TRBV6-2 or TRBV6-3 and TRBJ2-1; unclear D gene. The CDR3 runs to 9 residues. The germline CDR1 and CDR2 sequences are MNHEY and SVGEGT. V was trimmed by 4 bases and J by 10 bases, leaving 2 bases between them. The CDR3 nucleotides are TGTGCCAGCAGTTCAGAGCAGTTCTTC. It is translated as CASSSEQFF.

The chain uses TRBV11-2 and TRBJ2-5; D could derive from TRBD1 or TRBD2 (5 bases each). Per the germline V gene, CDR1 is SGHAT and CDR2 is FQNNGV. With 4 bases removed from V and 1 base from J, the gap between germline ends came to 25 bases. The CDR3 length is 19 residues. The chain's CDR3 is CASSSMIPGTLFTQETQYF. CDR3 DNA sequence: TGTGCCAGCAGCTCCATGATACCCGGGACCCTGTTCACCCAAGAGACCCAGTACTTC.

This chain links TRBV11-2 with TRBJ2-5; D possibly corresponds to TRBD1 (6 bases). CDR1 and CDR2 from the germline V gene are SGHAT and FQNNGV. The length of the CDR3 is 15 residues. V was cut by 5 bases and J by 1 base, with 14 bases left in between. DNA of the CDR3: TGTGCCAGCAGCCCCCGACAGGTACTCCAAGAGACCCAGTACTTC. It translates to CASSPRQVLQETQYF.

This chain joins TRBV28 and TRBJ2-1, with D perhaps TRBD1 or TRBD2 (5 bases each). Trimming cost V 4 bases and J 4 bases, with 17 bases left between them. This CDR3 comprises 16 residues. CDR1 is MDHEN, CDR2 SYDVKM, per germline. CDR3 DNA: TGTGCCAGCAGTTGGTCCGGGACGGAGGCATACAATGAGCAGTTCTTC. It specifies CASSWSGTEAYNEQFF.

In DNA form, the CDR3 reads TGTGCCAGCAGCCTGGGGGAGGGGGGCTACACAGATACGCAGTATTTT. Encoded protein: CASSLGEGGYTDTQYF. The chain is built from TRBV4-2 and TRBJ2-3, with a tentative D call TRBD2 (7 bases). The CDR3 is made up of 16 amino acids. V lost 4 bases to trimming and J lost 2 bases, with 16 bases between them. Germline CDR1 is LGHNA and CDR2 is YNFKEQ.

The gene calls are TRBV6-1 and TRBJ2-6; no definite D call. Germline V gene sequence: CDR1 MNHNS, CDR2 SASEGT. V dropped 1 base and J dropped 0 bases, with 4 bases sitting between them. The CDR3 loop spans 15 amino acids. This CDR3 is CASSEDYSGANVLTF. In DNA form, the CDR3 reads TGTGCCAGCAGTGAAGATTACTCTGGGGCCAACGTCCTGACTTTC.